What follows describes a single T cell receptor (beta chain). The data were obtained in a study of blood T cell repertoires in COVID-19. Across the whole study: The United States, Italy and Spain supplied acute and convalescent COVID-19 samples. The analysed material was cDNA or gDNA that came from T cells, B-cell-depleted T cells, or PBMCs.

Authors' data handling: Amplified reference gene primers provided the basis for estimating nucleated cell counts. Profiling relied on immunoSEQ multiplex PCR, and the TCRdb table lists in-frame clones only, not all of them. V, J and clone size derive from that table, while D and trimming were established from the DNA sequence. The repertoire holds some 66,000 clones, with approximately 90% as singletons. The CDR3 has 18 amino acids. Germline V CDR1 and CDR2: SEHNR, FQNEAQ (reference sequence). The V gene end was trimmed by 2 bases and the J gene end by 0 bases; junction bases not matched to a gene: 5.

Sample: peripheral blood. This chain uses TRBV7-9 with TRBJ2-6, with 9 positions matching TRBD2. This clonotype originated in a human donor in a cohort sampled during active COVID-19. CDR3 DNA sequence: TGTGCCAGCAGCTTATACCTAGCGGGGAGCTCTGGGGCCAACGTCCTGACTTTC. Translation gives CASSLYLAGSSGANVLTF.